Below are 24 T cell receptor beta chains sequenced from a single sample in a study of CD8+ T cells in alopecia areata. Treatment of the sample: oral pan-JAK inhibitor, 5-10 mg twice daily. The authors extracted RNA and reverse transcribed it into cDNA as the sequencing template. Libraries were prepared by immunoSEQ multiplex PCR; TCRdb keeps only in-frame clonotypes and omits some of them. This table holds under 250,000 clones, 50% to 70% found once. Sequences were derived from CD4+ T cells sorted from blood, sampled at week 4, from a patient treated with tofacitinib. These receptors all stem from a human donor with alopecia areata.

This chain uses TRBV2 with TRBJ2-7; 8 bases map to TRBD1. CDR1 SNHLY and CDR2 FYNNEI come from the germline V gene. CDR3 length: 15 amino acids. V was pared by 5 bases and J by 2 bases, with 8 bases of the junction left unmatched. The CDR3: CASSHQGQEPYEQYF. The CDR3 coding sequence is TGTGCCAGCAGTCACCAGGGACAGGAGCCCTACGAGCAGTACTTC.

The J gene is TRBJ2-3, the V gene TRBV7-6; possibly TRBD1 for D (6 bases). In germline, CDR1 is SGHVS, CDR2 FNYEAQ. The V gene lost 5 bases and the J gene lost 0 bases, with 24 bases spanning the gap. There are 19 residues in the CDR3. The CDR3 reads CASSPRPPGHLGSTDTQYF. The DNA of the CDR3 is TGTGCCAGCAGCCCACGACCTCCGGGACACTTAGGGAGCACAGATACGCAGTATTTT.

The chain employs TRBV29-1 and TRBJ1-1, with 9 nucleotides matching TRBD1. Germline V gene sequence: CDR1 SQVTM, CDR2 ANQGSEA. This CDR3 has 13 residues. Trimming removed 4 bases from V and 4 bases from J; junction bases left unmatched: 4. The CDR3 is CSVAQGAVTEAFF. CDR3 in DNA: TGCAGCGTTGCACAGGGGGCGGTCACTGAAGCTTTCTTT.

The chain couples TRBV7-2 to TRBJ2-3, with unresolved D. Germline V gene lookup returns CDR1 SGHTA and CDR2 FQGNSA. Trimming left V 0 bases short and J 2 bases short, with 21 bases between. This CDR3 has 19 amino acids. The CDR3 reads CASSLAVSRSFANTDTQYF. In nucleotides, the CDR3 is TGTGCCAGCAGCTTAGCAGTCAGCCGGTCCTTTGCCAACACAGATACGCAGTATTTT.

This clone came up once. J is TRBJ2-7 and V is TRBV5-1; the D gene is possibly TRBD2 (5 bases). Germline V lookup: CDR1 SGHRS, CDR2 YFSETQ. This CDR3 has 13 amino acids. Deletions cut 3 bases from V and 1 base from J, with 8 bases between. CDR3 loop: CASSWEQSYEQYF. Here the CDR3 DNA reads TGCGCCAGCAGCTGGGAGCAATCCTACGAGCAGTACTTC.

The V and J genes are TRBV11-2 and TRBJ1-6; no reliable D call. With 5 bases removed from V and 13 bases from J, the gap between germline ends came to 12 bases. The CDR3 consists of 12 residues. Per the germline V gene, CDR1 is SGHAT and CDR2 is FQNNGV. The CDR3 region is CASSPTSLPLHF. DNA for the CDR3: TGTGCCAGCAGCCCTACCTCTCTTCCCCTCCACTTT.

The chain has TRBV14 and TRBJ2-6; a possible D gene is TRBD1 (6 bases). The germline V gene encodes CDR1 SGHDN and CDR2 FVKESK. This CDR3 region has 18 residues. Trimming removed 2 bases from V and 0 bases from J, with 14 bases in between. The chain's CDR3 is CASSQQMTGHSGANVLTF. CDR3 in DNA: TGTGCCAGCAGCCAACAAATGACAGGCCACTCTGGGGCCAACGTCCTGACTTTC.

The CDR3 loop reads CSAGLAGGRSDEQFF. The DNA of the CDR3 is TGCAGCGCGGGACTAGCGGGGGGGAGATCCGATGAGCAGTTCTTC. The chain carries TRBV29-1 and TRBJ2-1; 16 bases line up with TRBD2. The germline gives CDR1 SQVTM, CDR2 ANQGSEA. The CDR3 totals 15 residues. Losses at the gene ends were 7 bases for V and 8 bases for J; bases not matched to a gene: 8.

This chain joins TRBV2 and TRBJ1-2, with TRBD1 matching 7 bases. The V gene's germline CDR1 is SNHLY and CDR2 FYNNEI. The CDR3 totals 13 residues. Trimming took 6 bases from V and 1 from J; bases not matched to a gene: 2. CDR3 residues: CASSRQGNYGYTF. The CDR3 DNA reads as TGTGCCAGCAGCCGACAGGGTAACTATGGCTACACCTTC. The entire variable domain, with the rest obtained from reference TRBV2 and TRBJ1-2, is as follows: EPEVTQTPSHQVTQMGQEVILRCVPISNHLYFYWYRQILGQKVEFLVSFYNNEISEKSEIFDDQFSVERPDGSNFTLKIRSTKLEDSAMYFCASSRQGNYGYTFGSGTRLTVV.

This sequence joins TRBV11-2 and TRBJ2-3, with 11 bases fitting TRBD2. The CDR3 is 16 residues long. Germline values: CDR1 SGHAT, CDR2 FQNNGV. Trimming cost V 1 base and J 3 bases; bases outside gene matches: 3. CDR3 bases: TGTGCCAGCAGCTTAGTAGCGGGGGGGCGGACAGATACGCAGTATTTT. Translation: CASSLVAGGRTDTQYF.

This rearrangement joins TRBV11-2 to TRBJ2-2, with unresolved D. Germline-derived CDR1 and CDR2 are SGHAT and FQNNGV. The CDR3 spans 15 residues. Trimming took off 2 bases at V and 9 bases at J, with 16 bases between the two ends. This CDR3 reads CASSLPGSSSRELFF. Written as DNA, the CDR3 is TGTGCCAGCAGCTTACCCGGATCCTCGAGCCGGGAGCTGTTTTTT.

The rearrangement joins TRBV15 to TRBJ2-6; 11 bases line up with TRBD1. CDR1 LNHNV and CDR2 YYDKDF come from the germline V gene (reference sequence). This CDR3 has 15 amino acids. V lost 8 bases and J lost 4; bases outside the gene matches: 4. The CDR3 bases are TGTGCCACCGGACAGGGGGCGTTGGGGGCCAACGTCCTGACTTTC. It specifies CATGQGALGANVLTF.

The V call is TRBV6-5, the J call TRBJ1-2; 12 bases map to TRBD1. Germline V lookup: CDR1 MNHEY, CDR2 SVGAGI. The CDR3 extends over 15 amino acids. V was pared by 1 base and J by 8 bases, with 5 bases of the junction left unmatched. CDR3 loop: CASSYLGQGAQGYTF. For the CDR3, the DNA is TGTGCCAGCAGTTACTTGGGACAGGGGGCGCAAGGCTACACCTTC.

The chain joins TRBV6-5 to TRBJ1-5; D ambiguous. The CDR3 is 15 residues long. With 5 bases removed from V and 0 bases from J, the gap between germline ends came to 11 bases. In germline, CDR1 is MNHEY, CDR2 SVGAGI. CDR3 amino acids: CASSPTGISNQPQHF. The CDR3 nucleotides read TGTGCCAGCAGTCCTACCGGGATTAGCAATCAGCCCCAGCATTTT.

V gene TRBV2 combines with J gene TRBJ2-1; D perhaps matches TRBD1 (6 bases). The CDR3 is 17 amino acids. Germline lookup yields CDR1 SNHLY and CDR2 FYNNEI. V lost 1 base and J 5 bases, leaving 18 bases between the germline ends. CDR3 protein: CASSEGLITGPNNEQFF. In DNA, the CDR3 is TGTGCCAGCAGTGAAGGGCTGATAACAGGGCCGAACAATGAGCAGTTCTTC.

The chain uses TRBV7-3 and TRBJ1-1; D not certain. The CDR3 is 14 amino acids. V gave up 6 bases and J gave up 7 bases, with 18 bases separating them. The germline gives CDR1 SGHTA, CDR2 FQGTGA. The CDR3 reads CASRPDPSNLEAFF. As DNA, the CDR3 is TGTGCCAGCAGACCAGATCCTTCGAACCTTGAAGCTTTCTTT.

The chain has TRBV7-2 and TRBJ1-4; D is uncertain. Per the germline V gene, CDR1 is SGHTA and CDR2 is FQGNSA. There are 13 residues in the CDR3. V dropped 5 bases and J dropped 5 bases, with 9 bases sitting between them. CDR3 in DNA: TGTGCCAGCAGCCGGTCCTCGAATGAAAAACTGTTTTTT. This sequence encodes CASSRSSNEKLFF.

The chain joins TRBV15 to TRBJ2-7, with unresolved D. Between the trimmed V and J ends, which lost 3 bases and 2 bases, there was a span of 20 bases. This CDR3 has 17 amino acids. The germline V gene has CDR1 LNHNV and CDR2 YYDKDF (reference sequence). The chain's CDR3 is CATSRRLAAQMTYEQYF. CDR3 DNA sequence: TGTGCCACCAGCAGGAGATTGGCAGCCCAAATGACCTACGAGCAGTACTTC.

This clone showed up just once. The chain carries TRBV19 and TRBJ2-5; D gene ambiguous. The end of the DNA aligns better with TRBJ2-7, so the J call may be wrong. The CDR3 totals 15 residues. Germline loops: CDR1 LNHDA, CDR2 SQIVND (reference sequence). CDR3 DNA: TGTGCCAGTAGTGGCCGGAAGGGTCCATCCTACGAGCAGTACTTC. Translated, it gives CASSGRKGPSYEQYF.

J is TRBJ1-1 and V is TRBV7-2; D may be TRBD1 (5 bases). From germline, CDR1 is SGHTA and CDR2 FQGNSA. V was clipped by 1 base and J by 7 bases, with 10 bases between them. The CDR3 has 13 amino acids. In DNA form, the CDR3 reads TGTGCCAGCAGCTTAGGAGACAGAGGTGAAGCTTTCTTT. It translates to CASSLGDRGEAFF.

This sequence joins TRBV7-9 and TRBJ2-2; D possibly matches TRBD1 or TRBD2 (6 bases each). V dropped 5 bases and J dropped 3 bases, with 10 bases sitting between them. Germline loops: CDR1 SEHNR, CDR2 FQNEAQ (reference sequence). This CDR3 is 14 amino acids long. CDR3 bases: TGTGCCAGCAGCGGGGGGCCGGACACCGGGGAGCTGTTTTTT. Protein sequence: CASSGGPDTGELFF.

As regards this clone: Additional DNA sequences in this sample encode the identical CDR3. CDR3: CSVGGRLNTEAFF. CDR3 sequence (DNA): TGCAGCGTGGGGGGACGGTTGAACACTGAAGCTTTCTTT. V and J are TRBV29-1 and TRBJ1-1; D possibly corresponds to TRBD1 (5 bases). Trimming pared 6 bases from V and 0 bases from J, leaving 11 bases between. The germline V gene encodes CDR1 SQVTM and CDR2 ANQGSEA. The CDR3 length is 13 residues.

This sequence joins TRBV5-1 and TRBJ1-4; D call uncertain. Germline-derived CDR1 and CDR2 are SGHRS and YFSETQ. This CDR3 region has 14 residues. V was cut by 0 bases and J by 6 bases, with 9 bases left in between. This CDR3 is CASSLDRPYEKLFF. CDR3 sequence (DNA): TGCGCCAGCAGCTTGGACAGACCCTATGAAAAACTGTTTTTT.

The V gene is TRBV7-2, the J gene TRBJ1-4; no clear D. Germline CDR1 SGHTA, CDR2 FQGNSA. CDR3 length equals 11 residues. Trimming stripped 1 base from V and 9 bases from J, with 3 bases between. DNA of the CDR3: TGTGCCAGCAGCTTAGGCCAAAAACTGTTTTTT. It is translated as CASSLGQKLFF.